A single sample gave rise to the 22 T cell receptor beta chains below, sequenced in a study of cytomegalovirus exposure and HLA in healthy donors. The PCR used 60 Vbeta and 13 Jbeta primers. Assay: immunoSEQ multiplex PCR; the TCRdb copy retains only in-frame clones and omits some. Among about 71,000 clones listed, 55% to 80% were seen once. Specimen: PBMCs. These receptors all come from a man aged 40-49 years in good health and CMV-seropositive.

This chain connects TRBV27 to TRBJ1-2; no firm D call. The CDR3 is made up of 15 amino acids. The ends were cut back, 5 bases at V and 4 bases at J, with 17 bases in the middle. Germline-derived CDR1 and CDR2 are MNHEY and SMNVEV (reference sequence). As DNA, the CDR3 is TGTGCCAGCAGTCCTCGATACGAAACTATCTATGGCTACACCTTC. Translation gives CASSPRYETIYGYTF.

The CDR3 DNA is TGTGCCAGCAGCCCCGGAGGCGGCCCTGAAGCTTTCTTT. It codes for CASSPGGGPEAFF. The V gene is TRBV9, the J gene TRBJ1-1; no clear D gene. Germline loops: CDR1 SGDLS, CDR2 YYNGEE. This CDR3 spans 13 amino acids. Trimming stripped 4 bases from V and 6 bases from J, with 13 bases between.

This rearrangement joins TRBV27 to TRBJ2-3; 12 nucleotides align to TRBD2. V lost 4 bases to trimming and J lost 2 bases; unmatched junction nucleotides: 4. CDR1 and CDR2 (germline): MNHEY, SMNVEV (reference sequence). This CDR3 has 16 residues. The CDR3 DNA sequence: TGTGCCAGCAGTTCAACTAGCGGGGGGTCCACAGATACGCAGTATTTT. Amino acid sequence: CASSSTSGGSTDTQYF.

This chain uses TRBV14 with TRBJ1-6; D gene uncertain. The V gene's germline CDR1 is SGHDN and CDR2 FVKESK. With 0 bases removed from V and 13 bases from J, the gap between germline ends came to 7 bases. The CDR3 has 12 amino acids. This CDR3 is CASSQEAGPLHF. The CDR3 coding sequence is TGTGCCAGCAGCCAAGAGGCGGGGCCCCTCCACTTT.

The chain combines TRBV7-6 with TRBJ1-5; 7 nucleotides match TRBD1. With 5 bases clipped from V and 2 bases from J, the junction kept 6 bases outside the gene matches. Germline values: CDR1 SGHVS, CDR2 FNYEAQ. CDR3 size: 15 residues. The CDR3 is CASSPGGRGNQPQHF. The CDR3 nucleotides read TGTGCCAGCAGCCCAGGGGGACGGGGCAATCAGCCCCAGCATTTT.

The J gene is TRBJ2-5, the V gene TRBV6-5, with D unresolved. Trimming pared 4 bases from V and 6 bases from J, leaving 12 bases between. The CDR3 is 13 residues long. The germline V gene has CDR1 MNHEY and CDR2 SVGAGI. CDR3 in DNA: TGTGCCAGCAGTTCTGACCCCAGGAAGACCCAGTACTTC. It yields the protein CASSSDPRKTQYF.

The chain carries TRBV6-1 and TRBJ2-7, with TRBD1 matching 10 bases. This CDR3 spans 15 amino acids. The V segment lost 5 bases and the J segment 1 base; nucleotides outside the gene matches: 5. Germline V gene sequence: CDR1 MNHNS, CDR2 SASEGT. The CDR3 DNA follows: TGTGCCAGCAGTAAGGGACAGGGGATTTCCTACGAGCAGTACTTC. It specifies CASSKGQGISYEQYF.

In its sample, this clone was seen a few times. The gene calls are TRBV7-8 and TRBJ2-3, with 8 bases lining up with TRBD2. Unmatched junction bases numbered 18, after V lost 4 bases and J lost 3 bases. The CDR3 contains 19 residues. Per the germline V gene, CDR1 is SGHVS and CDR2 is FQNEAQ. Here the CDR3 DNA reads TGTGCCAGCAGCTACCCAATAACCAGCGGGGGCCCCCCAACAGATACGCAGTATTTT. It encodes CASSYPITSGGPPTDTQYF.

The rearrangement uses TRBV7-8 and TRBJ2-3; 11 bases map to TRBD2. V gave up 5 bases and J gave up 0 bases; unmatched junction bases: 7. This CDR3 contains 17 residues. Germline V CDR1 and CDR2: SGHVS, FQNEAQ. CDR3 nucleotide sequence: TGTGCCAGCAGCCTGGGACTAGCGGCTCCTAGCACAGATACGCAGTATTTT. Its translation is CASSLGLAAPSTDTQYF.

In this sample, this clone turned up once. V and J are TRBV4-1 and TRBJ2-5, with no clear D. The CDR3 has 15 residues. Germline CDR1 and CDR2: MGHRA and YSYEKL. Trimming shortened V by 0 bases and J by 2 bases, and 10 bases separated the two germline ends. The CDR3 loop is CASSQDVALQETQYF. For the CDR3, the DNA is TGCGCCAGCAGCCAAGATGTGGCACTACAAGAGACCCAGTACTTC.

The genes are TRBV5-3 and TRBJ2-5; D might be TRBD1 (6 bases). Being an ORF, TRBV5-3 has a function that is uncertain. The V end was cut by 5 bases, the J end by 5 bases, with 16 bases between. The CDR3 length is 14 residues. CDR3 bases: TGTGCCAGAAGGTCTCACAGGGCCGACGAGACCCAGTACTTC. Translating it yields CARRSHRADETQYF.

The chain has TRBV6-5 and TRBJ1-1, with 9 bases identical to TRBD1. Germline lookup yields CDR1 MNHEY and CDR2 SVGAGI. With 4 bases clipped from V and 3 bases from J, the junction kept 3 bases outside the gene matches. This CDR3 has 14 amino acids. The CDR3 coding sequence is TGTGCCAGCAGTTGGGGACAGGGCTACACTGAAGCTTTCTTT. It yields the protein CASSWGQGYTEAFF.

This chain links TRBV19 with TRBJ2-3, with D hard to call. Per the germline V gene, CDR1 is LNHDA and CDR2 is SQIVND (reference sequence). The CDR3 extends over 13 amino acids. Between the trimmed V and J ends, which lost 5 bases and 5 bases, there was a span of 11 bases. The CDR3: CASSREVLDTQYF. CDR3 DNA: TGTGCCAGTAGTCGCGAGGTGCTAGATACGCAGTATTTT. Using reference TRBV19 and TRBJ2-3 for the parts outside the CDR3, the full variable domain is DGGITQSPKYLFRKEGQNVTLSCEQNLNHDAMYWYRQDPGQGLRLIYYSQIVNDFQKGDIAEGYSVSREKKESFPLTVTSAQKNPTAFYLCASSREVLDTQYFGPGTRLTVL.

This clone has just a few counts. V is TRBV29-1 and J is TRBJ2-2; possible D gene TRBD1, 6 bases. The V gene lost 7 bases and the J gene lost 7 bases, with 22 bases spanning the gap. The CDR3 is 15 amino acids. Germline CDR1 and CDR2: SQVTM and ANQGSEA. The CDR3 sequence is CSGVDNDRSGGELFF. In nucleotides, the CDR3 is TGCAGCGGAGTGGATAATGACAGGTCTGGCGGGGAGCTGTTTTTT.

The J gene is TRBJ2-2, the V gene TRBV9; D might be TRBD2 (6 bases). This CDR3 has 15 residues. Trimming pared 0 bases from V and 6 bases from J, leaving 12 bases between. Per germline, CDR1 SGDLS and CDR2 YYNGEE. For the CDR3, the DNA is TGTGCCAGCAGCGTAGCTCAAGGAGGGGCCGGGGAGCTGTTTTTT. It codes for CASSVAQGGAGELFF.

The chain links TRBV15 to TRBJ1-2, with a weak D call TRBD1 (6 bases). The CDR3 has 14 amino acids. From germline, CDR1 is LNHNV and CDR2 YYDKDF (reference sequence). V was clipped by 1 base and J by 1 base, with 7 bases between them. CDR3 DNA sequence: TGTGCCACCAGCAGAGTACAGGGTAACTATGGCTACACCTTC. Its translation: CATSRVQGNYGYTF. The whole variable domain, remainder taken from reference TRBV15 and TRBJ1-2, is DAMVIQNPRYQVTQFGKPVTLSCSQTLNHNVMYWYQQKSSQAPKLLFHYYDKDFNNEADTPDNFQSRRPNTSFCFLDIRSPGLGDTAMYLCATSRVQGNYGYTFGSGTRLTVV.

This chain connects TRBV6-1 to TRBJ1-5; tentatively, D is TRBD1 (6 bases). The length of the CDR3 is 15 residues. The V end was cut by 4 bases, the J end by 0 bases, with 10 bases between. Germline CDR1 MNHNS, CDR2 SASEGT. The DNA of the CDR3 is TGTGCCAGCAGTGCGACAGGTCGTAGCAATCAGCCCCAGCATTTT. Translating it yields CASSATGRSNQPQHF.

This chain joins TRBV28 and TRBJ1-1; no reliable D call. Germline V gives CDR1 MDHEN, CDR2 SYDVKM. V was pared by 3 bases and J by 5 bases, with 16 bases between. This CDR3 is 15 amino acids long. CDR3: CASSLRVGWETEAFF. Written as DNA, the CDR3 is TGTGCCAGCAGTTTGAGGGTGGGGTGGGAAACTGAAGCTTTCTTT.

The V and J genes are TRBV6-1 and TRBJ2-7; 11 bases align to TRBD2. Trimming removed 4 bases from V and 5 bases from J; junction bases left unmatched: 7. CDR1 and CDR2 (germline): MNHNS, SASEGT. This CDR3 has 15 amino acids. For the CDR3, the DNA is TGTGCCAGCAGTGCTCTCACTAGCGGGGGCAACGAGCAGTACTTC. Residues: CASSALTSGGNEQYF.

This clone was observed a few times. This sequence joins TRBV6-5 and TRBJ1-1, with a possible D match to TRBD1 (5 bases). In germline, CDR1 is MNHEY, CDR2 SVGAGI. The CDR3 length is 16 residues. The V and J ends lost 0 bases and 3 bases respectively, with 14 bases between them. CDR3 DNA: TGTGCCAGCAGTTACTCGATTTTGGGGCAGTACACTGAAGCTTTCTTT. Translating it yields CASSYSILGQYTEAFF.

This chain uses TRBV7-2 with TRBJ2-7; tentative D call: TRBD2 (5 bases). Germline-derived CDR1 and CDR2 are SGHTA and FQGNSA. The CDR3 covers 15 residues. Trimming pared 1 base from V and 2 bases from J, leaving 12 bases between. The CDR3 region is CASSLGIELAYEQYF. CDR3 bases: TGTGCCAGCAGCTTAGGGATCGAACTAGCCTACGAGCAGTACTTC.

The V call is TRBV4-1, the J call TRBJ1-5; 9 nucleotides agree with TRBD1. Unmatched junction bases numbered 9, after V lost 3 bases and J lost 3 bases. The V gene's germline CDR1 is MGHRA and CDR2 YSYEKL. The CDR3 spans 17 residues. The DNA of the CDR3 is TGCGCCAGCAGCCAGGGGGACAGGGAGGCGAACAATCAGCCCCAGCATTTT. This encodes CASSQGDREANNQPQHF.